These T cell receptor beta chains were read from a single sample in a study of blood T cell repertoires in COVID-19. Profiling relied on immunoSEQ multiplex PCR, and the TCRdb table lists in-frame clones only, not all of them. Among approximately 230,000 clones listed, approximately 90% were seen once. The specimen sequenced was peripheral blood. The receptor set was obtained from a woman in her twenties or thirties with COVID-19, enrolled during active disease. Each CDR3 is given without its conserved first and last residue.

cdr3_aa	v_call	j_call
SALSGRSYEQY	TRBV29-1	TRBJ2-7
ASSPRTGMEYNSPLH	TRBV11-2	TRBJ1-6
ASSAQGAAQNSPLH	TRBV11-2	TRBJ1-6
ASRTQVQSNTQY	TRBV19	TRBJ2-3
ATGGQLNQPQH	TRBV24-1	TRBJ1-5
ASSESPGQSNEQF	TRBV10-1	TRBJ2-1
ASSFSSGVGAREQF	TRBV5-1	TRBJ2-1
ASRETSGDTQY	TRBV7-2	TRBJ2-3
ASSSGTTSTDTQY	TRBV5-6	TRBJ2-3
ASSKDRARDTIY	TRBV6-5	TRBJ1-3
ASSLSGEQF	TRBV3-1/TRBV3-2	TRBJ2-1
ASSPPGTVQETQY	TRBV18	TRBJ2-5
ASSPLPGELF	TRBV9	TRBJ2-2
ASSLATGTGGVEQY	TRBV7-2	TRBJ2-7
ASSLAGTGGRF	TRBV7-2	TRBJ2-1
ASSFQGSETQY	TRBV12-3/TRBV12-4	TRBJ2-5
ASSSTGGGTEAF	TRBV5-1	TRBJ1-1
ASSYGNTGELF	TRBV19	TRBJ2-2
ATGRGDTYEQY	TRBV15	TRBJ2-7
ASRPIRLADNNEQF	TRBV12-2	TRBJ2-1
ASSQIGGGYYEQY	TRBV5-6	TRBJ2-7
ASRKMTGDKNIQY	TRBV19	TRBJ2-4
ASSALAGGPELNNEQF	TRBV13	TRBJ2-1
ASSEGFGRRDNSPLH	TRBV25-1	TRBJ1-6
ASSHGTRDVNEQF	TRBV18	TRBJ2-1
ASYQRAGEHYGYT	TRBV2	TRBJ1-2
ASSISPHSGTGDEQF	TRBV11-3	TRBJ2-1
ASSLRNGLAVYNEQF	TRBV27	TRBJ2-1
ASSVAFEGAEQF	TRBV9	TRBJ2-1
ASSSGGPGELF	TRBV7-2	TRBJ2-2
ASSRNNEQF	TRBV6-5	TRBJ2-1
ASSQLALEQF	TRBV3-1/TRBV3-2	TRBJ2-1
ATSDLVGREETQY	TRBV24-1	TRBJ2-5
ASSEHSQGQAF	TRBV6-1	TRBJ1-1
ASSPPRGLNTEAF	TRBV6-5	TRBJ1-1
ASSSTQGASNQPQH	TRBV2	TRBJ1-5
ASSLAPGTATQAF	TRBV5-1	TRBJ1-1
ASSLAPGQTNEKLF	TRBV5-6	TRBJ1-4
ASSTLNEPGTGFYGYT	TRBV6-2/TRBV6-3	TRBJ1-2
ASSLNGGPYGYT	TRBV5-5	TRBJ1-2
ASSLSGAGNQPQH	TRBV7-2	TRBJ1-5
ASREQGDYQPQH	TRBV28	TRBJ1-5
ASSFGQSYGYT	TRBV7-9	TRBJ1-2
ASSIVERTGGPQWSTDTQY	TRBV19	TRBJ2-3
ASSPQGRGLMNEKLF	TRBV4-1	TRBJ1-4
ASSRQGQGKEDTQY	TRBV5-1	TRBJ2-3
ASSRSLQGSWEKLF	TRBV3-1/TRBV3-2	TRBJ1-4
ASLGQVNTEAF	TRBV7-8	TRBJ1-1
ASSPSGLAGTNEQF	TRBV7-9	TRBJ2-1
ASRWTAGGELF	TRBV2	TRBJ2-2
ASSLVLAGDDEQF	TRBV11-2	TRBJ2-1